Here is one T cell receptor beta chain with its context. The source of the sample is a study of cytomegalovirus exposure and HLA in healthy donors. The PCR contained 60 Vbeta and 13 Jbeta primers. Generated by immunoSEQ multiplex PCR, the TCRdb table keeps only in-frame clones and is missing some. The sample includes about 130,000 clones, roughly 71% of them seen just once. Germline assignment: CDR1 SGHDT and CDR2 YYEEEE. Germline trimming cut 4 bases from V and 5 bases from J; bases unmatched to any gene: 9. The CDR3 covers 15 residues. This receptor was obtained from a woman aged 50 to 65 in good health and CMV-seropositive. The V and J genes are TRBV5-6 and TRBJ1-1, with 9 bases lining up with TRBD1. The sequenced sample was PBMCs. Written as DNA, the CDR3 is TGTGCCAGCAGCATCGGGACAGGGTTCGTTACTGAAGCTTTCTTT. Encoded protein: CASSIGTGFVTEAFF.